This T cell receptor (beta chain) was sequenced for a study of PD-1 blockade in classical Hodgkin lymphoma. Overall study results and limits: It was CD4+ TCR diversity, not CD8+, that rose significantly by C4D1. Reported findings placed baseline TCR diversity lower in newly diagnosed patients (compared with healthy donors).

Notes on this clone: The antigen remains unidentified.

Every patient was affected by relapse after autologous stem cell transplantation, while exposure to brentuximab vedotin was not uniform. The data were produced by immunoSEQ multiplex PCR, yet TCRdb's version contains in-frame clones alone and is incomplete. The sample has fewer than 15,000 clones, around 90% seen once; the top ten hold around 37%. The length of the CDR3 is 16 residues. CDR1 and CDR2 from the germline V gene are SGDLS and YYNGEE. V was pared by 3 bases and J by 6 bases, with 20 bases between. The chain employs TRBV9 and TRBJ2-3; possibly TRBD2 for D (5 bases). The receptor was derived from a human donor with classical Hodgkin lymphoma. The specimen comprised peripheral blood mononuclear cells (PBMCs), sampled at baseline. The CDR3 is CASSAAPVGPGDTQYF. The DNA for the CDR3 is TGTGCCAGCAGCGCAGCCCCGGTCGGGCCGGGGGATACGCAGTATTTT.